This T cell receptor beta chain comes out of a study of T cell responses to AZD1222 COVID-19 vaccine. Study information: Second doses at about 4 or about 12 weeks were pooled. General study points: Sampling captured repertoires only after the peak T cell response. Reports indicate that nearly half of spike-specific TCRs are directed at unmutated variant regions.

Clones were read by immunoSEQ multiplex PCR, and TCRdb kept only the in-frame ones, dropping some. This repertoire shows roughly 150,000 clones, nearly 95% found once; its top ten account for 2.3%. Losses at the gene ends were 5 bases for V and 5 bases for J; bases not matched to a gene: 8. The germline V gene encodes CDR1 MNHEY and CDR2 SVGAGI. The CDR3 is made up of 14 amino acids. In the case of this clone: What it recognizes is unknown.

The V call is TRBV6-5, the J call TRBJ1-2; 7 nucleotides align to TRBD1. The TCR was taken from an adult in good health. The material sequenced was peripheral blood, taken on day 0 of AZD1222 vaccination. The DNA for the CDR3 is TGTGCCAGCAGTAGGACAGGTCCATTTTATGGCTACACCTTC. Amino acid sequence: CASSRTGPFYGYTF.